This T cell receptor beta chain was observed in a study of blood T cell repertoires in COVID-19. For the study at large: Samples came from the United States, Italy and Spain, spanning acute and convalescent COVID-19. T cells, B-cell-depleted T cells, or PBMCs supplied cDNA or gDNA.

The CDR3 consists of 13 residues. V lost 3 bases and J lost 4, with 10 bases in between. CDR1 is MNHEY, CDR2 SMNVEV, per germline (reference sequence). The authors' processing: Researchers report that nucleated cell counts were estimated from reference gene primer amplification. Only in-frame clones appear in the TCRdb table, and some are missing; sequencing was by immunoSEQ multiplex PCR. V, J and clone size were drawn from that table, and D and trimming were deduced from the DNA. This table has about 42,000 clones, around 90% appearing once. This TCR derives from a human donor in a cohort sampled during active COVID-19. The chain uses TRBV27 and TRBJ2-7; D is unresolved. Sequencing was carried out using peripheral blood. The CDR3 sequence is CASSFGQDYEQYF. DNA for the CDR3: TGTGCCAGCAGTTTTGGCCAGGATTACGAGCAGTACTTC.